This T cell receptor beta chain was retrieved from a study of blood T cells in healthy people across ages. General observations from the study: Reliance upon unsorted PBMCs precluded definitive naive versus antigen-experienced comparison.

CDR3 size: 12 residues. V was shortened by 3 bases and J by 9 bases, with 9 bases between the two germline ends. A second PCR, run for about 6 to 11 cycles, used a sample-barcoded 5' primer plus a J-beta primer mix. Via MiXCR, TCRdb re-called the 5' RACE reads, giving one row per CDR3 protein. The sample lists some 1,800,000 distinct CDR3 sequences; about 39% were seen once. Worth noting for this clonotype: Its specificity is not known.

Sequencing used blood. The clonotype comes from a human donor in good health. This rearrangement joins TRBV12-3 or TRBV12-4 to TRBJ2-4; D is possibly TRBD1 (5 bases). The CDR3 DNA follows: TGTGCCAGCAGTTTCGGACAACGCATTCAGTACTTC. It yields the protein CASSFGQRIQYF.